The next 30 T cell receptor beta chains were all read from a single sample in a study of T cells in Graves' hyperthyroidism and ophthalmopathy. RNA transcripts were the template for amplifying TCR beta CDR3 regions. HTBI primers were employed in a first-round RT-PCR of the TCR CDR3. TCRdb independently ran MiXCR on the multiplex PCR reads; one entry per CDR3 protein. The table lists around 600,000 distinct CDR3 sequences, 15% to 19% of them singletons. Sequenced: blood. Receptor source: a woman aged 30 to 39 with Graves' hyperthyroidism.

This clonotype was found many times. DNA for the CDR3: TGTGCCAGCAGCCAGTCTCAGGGTTCCAATGAGCAGTTCTTC. Protein product: CASSQSQGSNEQFF. The chain links TRBV7-3 to TRBJ2-1, with D perhaps matching TRBD1 (5 bases). V was pared by 5 bases and J by 6 bases, with 14 bases between. Germline V gives CDR1 SGHTA, CDR2 FQGTGA. The CDR3 extends over 14 amino acids.

The V and J genes are TRBV5-5 and TRBJ2-7, with a possible D match to TRBD2 (6 bases). The ends were cut back, 0 bases at V and 2 bases at J, with 15 bases in the middle. Per germline, CDR1 SGHKS and CDR2 YYEKEE (reference sequence). This CDR3 is 16 amino acids long. CDR3: CASSLEGRTMAYEQYF. CDR3 bases: TGTGCCAGCAGCTTGGAGGGGAGGACAATGGCCTACGAGCAGTACTTC. Together with reference TRBV5-5 and TRBJ2-7, the CDR3 gives the full variable domain: DAGVTQSPTHLIKTRGQQVTLRCSPISGHKSVSWYQQVLGQGPQFIFQYYEKEERGRGNFPDRFSARQFPNYSSELNVNALLLGDSALYLCASSLEGRTMAYEQYFGPGTRLTVT.

There are many counts of this clonotype. This chain uses TRBV6-1 with TRBJ1-5, with D uncertain. The V and J ends lost 3 bases and 0 bases respectively, with 12 bases between them. CDR3 size: 16 residues. CDR1 is MNHNS and CDR2 is SASEGT in the germline V gene. The CDR3 loop is CASSDTSSYSNQPQHF. CDR3 nucleotides: TGTGCCAGCAGTGACACCAGCTCCTATAGCAATCAGCCCCAGCATTTT.

About this clonotype itself: Since a much larger clone is just one base distant, this may be a read error. This chain connects TRBV30 to TRBJ1-5; D uncertain. Germline V CDR1 and CDR2: GTSNPN, SVGIG (reference sequence). The CDR3 is 13 residues long. V was pared by 5 bases and J by 4 bases, with 12 bases between. As DNA, the CDR3 is TGTGCCTGGCGTGGACGGGGAAATCAGCCCCAGCATTTT. Protein product: CAWRGRGNQPQHF.

This clonotype was found many times. This chain's CDR3 is CSVESKTGLQYF. In DNA form, the CDR3 reads TGCAGCGTTGAATCCAAAACAGGGTTGCAGTACTTC. This chain connects TRBV29-1 to TRBJ2-7; the D gene is possibly TRBD1 (6 bases). The CDR3 loop spans 12 amino acids. V was pared by 2 bases and J by 9 bases, with 14 bases between. Per the germline V gene, CDR1 is SQVTM and CDR2 is ANQGSEA.

This clonotype was observed many times. V gene TRBV12-3 or TRBV12-4 combines with J gene TRBJ2-3, with TRBD1 identical over 9 bases. The CDR3 consists of 15 residues. The junction had 9 bases not matched to a gene; V was cut back by 6 bases and J by 5 bases. CDR3 bases: TGTGCCAGCAGCAGAACAGGGGGCCGGGGAGATACGCAGTATTTT. Translation gives CASSRTGGRGDTQYF.

Comment on this clonotype: A much bigger clone sits one base away, suggesting this may be a read error. V is TRBV6-1 and J is TRBJ2-1; D is unresolved. The CDR3 spans 15 residues. The germline gives CDR1 MNHNS, CDR2 SASEGT. For the CDR3, the DNA is TGTGCCAGCAGTGTCTCGGCAAGCTCCTACAGTGAGCAGTTCTTC. Its protein product is CASSVSASSYSEQFF.

Many counts were recorded for this clonotype. The V gene is TRBV30, the J gene TRBJ2-7, with 10 nucleotides matching TRBD2. Germline-derived CDR1 and CDR2 are GTSNPN and SVGIG (reference sequence). V lost 0 bases and J lost 1; bases outside the gene matches: 12. The CDR3 is 18 residues long. The CDR3 DNA reads TGTGCCTGGAGTGTGGGATCTAGCGGGAGTACCTTATCCTACGAGCAGTACTTC. As protein: CAWSVGSSGSTLSYEQYF. Full variable domain (missing parts from reference TRBV30 and TRBJ2-7): SQTIHQWPATLVQPVGSPLSLECTVEGTSNPNLYWYRQAAGRGLQLLFYSVGIGQISSEVPQNLSASRPQDRQFILSSKKLLLSDSGFYLCAWSVGSSGSTLSYEQYFGPGTRLTVT.

This clonotype was seen a handful of times. The rearrangement uses TRBV5-1 and TRBJ2-2; 12 bases align to TRBD2. Looked up from germline, CDR1 is SGHRS and CDR2 is YFSETQ. This CDR3 has 16 residues. Unmatched junction bases numbered 6, after V lost 4 bases and J lost 5 bases. In DNA form, the CDR3 reads TGCGCCAGCAGCCCCCCCGGGACTAGCGGGACCGGGGAGCTGTTTTTT. Residues: CASSPPGTSGTGELFF.

Many counts were recorded for this clonotype. The chain links TRBV9 to TRBJ2-3; the match to TRBD2 covers 7 bases. The CDR3 has 16 amino acids. With 4 bases clipped from V and 5 bases from J, the junction kept 13 bases outside the gene matches. Germline CDR1 SGDLS, CDR2 YYNGEE. The CDR3 region has the DNA TGTGCCAGCAGCTTCCAGCATGGAGGGAGGGGAGATACGCAGTATTTT. Residues: CASSFQHGGRGDTQYF.

This clonotype is a singleton in its sample. A much larger clonotype is one base distant, so this may be a read error. This rearrangement joins TRBV7-3 to TRBJ2-2; 7 bases match TRBD2. Germline CDR1 and CDR2: SGHTA and FQGTGA. This CDR3 is 16 amino acids long. CDR3 sequence (DNA): TGTGCCAGCAGCTCATGGTCAGGGACTAACACCCGGGAGCTGTTTTTT. This gives the protein CASSSWSGTNTRELFF.

This clonotype was seen ten or more times. The rearrangement uses TRBV28 and TRBJ1-1; a weak D match, TRBD1 (5 bases). V was clipped by 3 bases and J by 3 bases, with 14 bases between them. The CDR3 spans 15 residues. Germline-derived CDR1 and CDR2 are MDHEN and SYDVKM. The CDR3, as DNA: TGTGCCAGCAGTTTTAAAGTCGGGGGGTACACTGAAGCTTTCTTT. This encodes CASSFKVGGYTEAFF.

This clonotype was found many times. The chain couples TRBV19 to TRBJ2-2; the D gene is possibly TRBD1 (6 bases). The germline gives CDR1 LNHDA, CDR2 SQIVND (reference sequence). This CDR3 is 15 amino acids long. V was pared by 5 bases and J by 3 bases, with 13 bases between. CDR3: CASSEEQGYTGELFF. The CDR3, as DNA: TGTGCCAGTAGTGAGGAACAGGGATACACCGGGGAGCTGTTTTTT. Complete variable domain (other parts from reference TRBV19 and TRBJ2-2): DGGITQSPKYLFRKEGQNVTLSCEQNLNHDAMYWYRQDPGQGLRLIYYSQIVNDFQKGDIAEGYSVSREKKESFPLTVTSAQKNPTAFYLCASSEEQGYTGELFFGEGSRLTVL.

Many counts were recorded for this clonotype. The V gene is TRBV3-1, the J gene TRBJ2-1, with 10 bases that match TRBD1. Germline lookup yields CDR1 LGHDT and CDR2 YNNKEL (reference sequence). The ends lost 4 bases at V and 7 bases at J; junction bases unmatched: 10. CDR3 length: 16 amino acids. CDR3 in amino acids: CASSRHAGTGVNEQFF. The CDR3 nucleotides read TGTGCCAGCAGCCGTCACGCCGGGACAGGGGTAAATGAGCAGTTCTTC.

The chain is built from TRBV3-1 and TRBJ2-7; 11 bases fit TRBD2. The CDR3 spans 15 residues. CDR1 LGHDT and CDR2 YNNKEL come from the germline V gene (reference sequence). V shed 4 bases, J shed 3 bases, and the junction held 5 bases outside the gene matches. The CDR3 nucleotides read TGTGCCAGCAGCCTTGGACTAGCGGGTAACTACGAGCAGTACTTC. As protein: CASSLGLAGNYEQYF.

The chain is built from TRBV19 and TRBJ2-1, with a possible D match to TRBD1 (5 bases). CDR1 is LNHDA and CDR2 is SQIVND in the germline V gene (reference sequence). V lost 5 bases to trimming and J lost 8 bases, with 19 bases between them. The CDR3 spans 15 residues. CDR3 sequence reads: CASSSQGAAIYEQFF. The CDR3 region has the DNA TGTGCCAGTAGTTCCCAGGGCGCGGCTATCTATGAGCAGTTCTTC.

This clonotype was observed a few times. Given the absence of the conserved phenylalanine or tryptophan at the CDR3 end, a read error is likely. The V call is TRBV27, the J call TRBJ2-1; 7 positions match TRBD1. Germline CDR1 MNHEY, CDR2 SMNVEV (reference sequence). The CDR3 is 13 residues long. The CDR3 is CASSKGAYNEQFL. CDR3 in DNA: TGTGCCAGCAGTAAGGGGGCCTATAATGAGCAGTTCCTC.

V and J are TRBV5-1 and TRBJ2-7; possibly TRBD1 for D (6 bases). The ends were cut back, 5 bases at V and 2 bases at J, with 14 bases in the middle. The CDR3 is 14 residues long. The germline gives CDR1 SGHRS, CDR2 YFSETQ. CDR3 protein: CASSFDRLPYEQYF. CDR3 coding DNA: TGCGCCAGCAGTTTCGACAGGCTCCCCTACGAGCAGTACTTC. The whole variable domain, filled in from reference TRBV5-1 and TRBJ2-7, reads KAGVTQTPRYLIKTRGQQVTLSCSPISGHRSVSWYQQTPGQGLQFLFEYFSETQRNKGNFPGRFSGRQFSNSRSEMNVSTLELGDSALYLCASSFDRLPYEQYFGPGTRLTVT.

This clonotype was observed many times. The chain joins TRBV2 to TRBJ2-3; D ambiguous. The V end was cut by 2 bases, the J end by 5 bases, with 14 bases between. Germline assignment: CDR1 SNHLY and CDR2 FYNNEI. There are 15 residues in the CDR3. The CDR3 region is CASSERNGAGDTQYF. As DNA, the CDR3 is TGTGCCAGCAGTGAACGGAATGGCGCAGGAGATACGCAGTATTTT.

With respect to this clonotype: This may be a read error: a much more frequent sequence differs by one nucleotide. The chain links TRBV12-3 or TRBV12-4 to TRBJ2-5, with D uncertain. This CDR3 contains 14 residues. The DNA for the CDR3 is TGTGCCGGCAGCCCCAGACTTGGACAAGAGACCCAGTACTTC. Its protein is CAGSPRLGQETQYF.

In this sample, this clonotype turned up many times. The chain couples TRBV3-1 to TRBJ2-7, with D tentatively TRBD1 or TRBD2 (5 bases each). This CDR3 region has 11 residues. V dropped 3 bases and J dropped 5 bases, with 5 bases sitting between them. The germline V gene has CDR1 LGHDT and CDR2 YNNKEL (reference sequence). The CDR3 protein is CASSQGHEQYF. CDR3 DNA sequence: TGTGCCAGCAGCCAGGGACACGAGCAGTACTTC.

The J gene is TRBJ2-5, the V gene TRBV14; possibly TRBD1 or TRBD2 for D (5 bases each). This CDR3 is built from 16 residues. CDR1 and CDR2 from the germline V gene are SGHDN and FVKESK. Trimming stripped 1 base from V and 2 bases from J, with 14 bases between. The CDR3 here is CASSQVPGANQETQYF. CDR3 DNA: TGTGCCAGCAGCCAAGTACCCGGGGCTAATCAAGAGACCCAGTACTTC.

This clonotype has at least ten counts. This chain connects TRBV10-3 to TRBJ2-5, with TRBD1 matching over 8 bases. V shed 2 bases, J shed 4 bases, and the junction held 3 bases outside the gene matches. Germline V lookup: CDR1 ENHRY, CDR2 SYGVKD. This CDR3 has 14 amino acids. As DNA, the CDR3 is TGTGCCATCAGTGAGGGACAGGGAGGAGAGACCCAGTACTTC. Its protein product is CAISEGQGGETQYF.

The rearrangement links TRBV11-2 to TRBJ2-1, with TRBD1 matching over 10 bases. This CDR3 contains 15 residues. From germline, CDR1 is SGHAT and CDR2 FQNNGV. After removal of 1 base from V and 9 bases from J, the junction contained 6 bases not matched to a gene. The chain's CDR3 is CASSLVQDRGAEQFF. Written as DNA, the CDR3 is TGTGCCAGCAGCTTAGTTCAGGACAGGGGGGCTGAGCAGTTCTTC.

This clonotype was recorded at least ten times. V gene TRBV28 combines with J gene TRBJ2-7; D is perhaps TRBD1 or TRBD2 (5 bases each). The CDR3 sequence is 14 residues long. Germline lookup yields CDR1 MDHEN and CDR2 SYDVKM. Here the CDR3 reads CAAGDDSRFYEQYF. In nucleotides, the CDR3 is TGTGCAGCTGGGGACGACAGTCGTTTCTACGAGCAGTACTTC.

This clonotype has ten or more counts. V gene TRBV30 combines with J gene TRBJ1-5; D might be TRBD1 (5 bases). Germline V gene data show CDR1 as GTSNPN and CDR2 as SVGIG (reference sequence). The CDR3 length is 13 residues. V lost 2 bases and J lost 5, with 10 bases in between. In nucleotides, the CDR3 is TGTGCCTGGAGTCGGGGGATCGATCAGCCCCAGCATTTT. Amino acids: CAWSRGIDQPQHF.

The chain uses TRBV6-5 and TRBJ1-1; 7 positions match TRBD1. Germline-derived CDR1 and CDR2 are MNHEY and SVGAGI. This CDR3 comprises 16 residues. V shed 2 bases and J 3 bases; nucleotides not matched to a gene: 9. The DNA for the CDR3 is TGTGCCAGCAGTTACGCCGCAGGGGGAATCGACACTGAAGCTTTCTTT. This codes for CASSYAAGGIDTEAFF.

This clonotype occurred a few times. This chain joins TRBV10-3 and TRBJ1-5; a possible D gene is TRBD1 (6 bases). Looked up from germline, CDR1 is ENHRY and CDR2 is SYGVKD. This CDR3 is built from 14 residues. The V gene lost 4 bases and the J gene lost 5 bases, with 12 bases spanning the gap. In DNA form, the CDR3 reads TGTGCCATCAGTGGGGGGGCAGGGGATCAGCCCCAGCATTTT. Translated: CAISGGAGDQPQHF.

This rearrangement joins TRBV7-9 to TRBJ2-7; 7 bases agree with TRBD2. The J call may be mistaken, given a closer DNA end match to TRBJ2-1. The CDR3 length is 13 residues. Germline values: CDR1 SEHNR, CDR2 FQNEAQ (reference sequence). The CDR3 sequence is CASSWDYRYEQFF. The DNA for the CDR3 is TGTGCCAGCAGCTGGGACTACCGCTACGAGCAGTTCTTC.

This clonotype was detected a few times. The chain combines TRBV6-5 with TRBJ1-6, with 10 bases identical to TRBD1. Germline-derived CDR1 and CDR2 are MNHEY and SVGAGI. V lost 2 bases, J lost 7 bases, and 2 bases stayed unmatched. CDR3 length equals 15 residues. The CDR3 DNA reads as TGTGCCAGCAGTTACCAGGACAGGGGGAATTCACCCCTCCACTTT. Encoded protein: CASSYQDRGNSPLHF.